This TCR beta chain emerged from a study of blood T cell repertoires in COVID-19. The overall study: COVID-19 samples collected from the United States, Italy and Spain covered acute and convalescent phases. From T cells, B-cell-depleted T cells, or PBMCs came the material, which was cDNA or gDNA.

V was trimmed by 0 bases and J by 3 bases, leaving 5 bases between them. CDR3 length: 13 residues. Per the germline V gene, CDR1 is SGHTA and CDR2 is FQGTGA. Recruitment covered about 26 US areas and drew participants whose ages spanned roughly 18 to 100 years. Participants reported their clinical history, and cohort assignment relied on those reports. Clones were sequenced by immunoSEQ multiplex PCR, and TCRdb holds only the in-frame ones, with some missing. Of under 250,000 clones in the sample, roughly four fifths were seen once. The clonotype was recovered from a woman aged 45-60 years who had been exposed to COVID-19. The chain has TRBV7-3 and TRBJ1-1; TRBD1 is a possible D gene (5 bases). What was sequenced was PBMCs or T cells enriched from blood (not recorded which). The chain's CDR3 is CASSLTGHTEAFF. The CDR3 DNA sequence: TGTGCCAGCAGCTTAACGGGGCACACTGAAGCTTTCTTT. Full variable domain (rest looked up from reference TRBV7-3 and TRBJ1-1): GAGVSQTPSNKVTEKGKYVELRCDPISGHTALYWYRQSLGQGPEFLIYFQGTGAADDSGLPNDRFFAVRPEGSVSTLKIQRTERGDSAVYLCASSLTGHTEAFFGQGTRLTVV.